This T cell receptor beta chain was sequenced in a study of blood T cells in healthy people across ages. The use of a sample-barcoded 5' primer and a J-beta primer mix characterized a second PCR of roughly 7 to 11 cycles. TCRdb reprocessed the 5' RACE reads with MiXCR, giving one entry per CDR3 protein. The top ten hold roughly 26% of the sample, which has around 800,000 distinct CDR3 sequences, around 62% seen once. The TCR was taken from a man in his thirties or forties in good health. The sample consisted of blood.

The CDR3 here is CSARVVSGTETQYF. CDR3 nucleotides: TGCAGTGCTAGAGTCGTAAGCGGGACTGAGACCCAGTACTTC. The chain has TRBV20-1 and TRBJ2-7; 7 bases are shared with TRBD2. The assigned J gene may be wrong: the sequence end matches TRBJ2-5 better. The germline gives CDR1 DFQATT, CDR2 SNEGSKA (reference sequence). The CDR3 contains 14 residues.